The rows below give T cell receptor beta chains drawn from one sample of a study of human T cells and chemical hapten exposure. One entry per CDR3 protein results from TCRdb running MiXCR on the RACE reads. The table includes around 99,000 distinct CDR3 sequences, around 12% detected once. Source: whole blood, taken in connection with sensitization to the hapten diphenylcyclopropenone (DPC). These receptors all stem from a woman in her forties with alopecia areata. Some clones in this sample may be carry-over from other donors' samples. Both conserved end residues are part of each CDR3. Each record gives: J gene, clone size, V gene, D gene, CDR3 protein. A D gene is named only where the DNA matches it firmly. The size field is filled for only some rows; it gives once, few, many or a size class.

TRBJ2-3 few TRBV29-1 TRBD2 CSVGTGLAGSDTQYF
TRBJ2-1 many TRBV29-1 . CSVEGLEGSYNEQFF
TRBJ2-3 many TRBV6-2/TRBV6-3 TRBD1 CASSDRDRGSTDTQYF
TRBJ2-7 . TRBV20-1 TRBD2 CSARSASGALEYF
TRBJ2-4 . TRBV12-3/TRBV12-4 TRBD2 CASTLAPRTSGVRVAKNIQYF
TRBJ2-3 many TRBV9 TRBD2 CASSARTSGVTDTQYF
TRBJ1-1 . TRBV20-1 . CSARDEGLNTEAFF
TRBJ2-6 few TRBV6-2/TRBV6-3 . CASSYSPEVSGANVLTF
TRBJ2-4 few TRBV29-1 TRBD2 CSVVPGGEINIQYF
TRBJ2-7 few TRBV29-1 . CSAAPEMDYEQYF
TRBJ1-5 . TRBV30 TRBD1 CAWSRGGQGGLAQHF
TRBJ2-7 few TRBV20-1 . CSTLLGGSYEQYF
TRBJ1-1 . TRBV12-3/TRBV12-4 . CASSSPRRGNTEAFF
TRBJ2-5 . TRBV3-1 . CASSQDRAGETQYF
TRBJ1-6 few TRBV6-5 . CASSYMGMNSNSPLHF
TRBJ2-7 . TRBV12-3/TRBV12-4 TRBD1 CASRAGGQGLSSYEQYF
TRBJ1-2 . TRBV5-8 TRBD1 CASSLEIMAGGLGYTF
TRBJ2-5 few TRBV9 . CASSVEGERMWETQYF
TRBJ2-7 few TRBV6-2/TRBV6-3 . CASSKGTNTHYEQYF
TRBJ1-1 . TRBV6-6 . CASSYSAGGATEAFF